This TCR beta chain stems from a study of Graves' ophthalmopathy and Graves' hyperthyroidism. Amplification from RNA transcripts yielded the TCR beta CDR3 regions. HTBI-primed first-round RT-PCR preceded second-round multiplex PCR. TCRdb ran MiXCR on the multiplex PCR reads and lists one entry per CDR3 protein. The repertoire holds 900,000 to 1,200,000 distinct CDR3 sequences, with 35% to 40% as singletons. Only newly diagnosed hyperthyroidism patients aged 18 to 65, with under 2 months' duration, were enrolled. As regards this clonotype: The antigen is undetermined.

Study outcomes and limitations: Ophthalmopathy progression cases were predicted by the model with about 70% sensitivity and roughly 72% specificity. Thyroid clonotypes that were expanded above 0.001 frequency mostly also appeared in blood.

This CDR3 region has 17 residues. The V and J ends lost 3 bases and 2 bases, in that order; junction bases with no gene match: 15. The germline V gene has CDR1 DFQATT and CDR2 SNEGSKA (reference sequence). The TCR sequence derives from an adult man with Graves' hyperthyroidism. The V call is TRBV20-1, the J call TRBJ2-5, with 7 bases that match TRBD1. The sequencing input was peripheral blood or thyroid tissue (not recorded which). The CDR3 coding sequence is TGCAGTGCTAGCCGACAGGGTGATTGGGGCACGCAAGAGACCCAGTACTTC. Protein sequence: CSASRQGDWGTQETQYF.